The 21 T cell receptor beta chains reported below all come from one sample, sequenced in a study of blood T cells in healthy people across ages. A second PCR of 7 to 11 cycles used a sample-barcoded 5' primer and a J-beta primer mix. TCRdb called the 5' RACE reads again in MiXCR, with one record for every CDR3 protein. Counted here are some 900,000 distinct CDR3 sequences, around 46% occurring once; the ten biggest clones make up around an eighth. Material: blood. The receptors stem from a man aged 25-40 years in good health.

The genes are TRBV5-1 and TRBJ2-7, with a possible D match to TRBD1 (6 bases). Germline CDR1 SGHRS, CDR2 YFSETQ. This CDR3 region has 16 residues. V was trimmed by 0 bases and J by 0 bases, leaving 13 bases between them. CDR3 nucleotide sequence: TGCGCCAGCAGCTTGGCCCAACAGGGACCCTCCTACGAGCAGTACTTC. Amino acid sequence: CASSLAQQGPSYEQYF.

A single count supports this clonotype. The gene calls are TRBV6-6 and TRBJ2-3, with 7 positions matching TRBD2. This CDR3 has 16 amino acids. Germline values: CDR1 MNHNY, CDR2 SVGAGI (reference sequence). J lost 2 bases, V lost 4 bases, and 9 bases had no gene match. DNA for the CDR3: TGTGCCAGCAGTTTCCTATCTAGCGGATTCACAGATACGCAGTATTTT. It codes for CASSFLSSGFTDTQYF.

The chain is built from TRBV29-1 and TRBJ2-5, with a tentative D call TRBD2 (7 bases). Germline CDR1 reads SQVTM; CDR2 reads ANQGSEA. This CDR3 is 12 amino acids long. Trimming removed 3 bases from V and 11 bases from J, with 16 bases in between. CDR3 DNA: TGCAGCGTTGATTCGGGGGGCAACGGGCAGTACTTC. Its protein is CSVDSGGNGQYF.

The rearrangement uses TRBV5-1 and TRBJ1-1; 9 bases agree with TRBD1. The CDR3 consists of 16 residues. The germline V gene encodes CDR1 SGHRS and CDR2 YFSETQ. The junction had 7 bases not matched to a gene; V was cut back by 4 bases and J by 0 bases. CDR3 sequence reads: CASSEGQGPMNTEAFF. CDR3 coding DNA: TGCGCCAGCAGCGAGGGACAGGGACCAATGAACACTGAAGCTTTCTTT. The complete variable domain, with remaining parts taken from reference TRBV5-1 and TRBJ1-1, reads KAGVTQTPRYLIKTRGQQVTLSCSPISGHRSVSWYQQTPGQGLQFLFEYFSETQRNKGNFPGRFSGRQFSNSRSEMNVSTLELGDSALYLCASSEGQGPMNTEAFFGQGTRLTVV.

The CDR3 bases are TGTGCCACCACTCTCCAGGGGGCTTACGAGCAGTACTTC. This gives the protein CATTLQGAYEQYF. This chain joins TRBV2 and TRBJ2-7, with TRBD1 matching over 8 bases. V was pared by 10 bases and J by 4 bases, with 9 bases of the junction left unmatched. This CDR3 region has 13 residues. The germline CDR1 and CDR2 sequences are SNHLY and FYNNEI.

The chain is built from TRBV18 and TRBJ1-1; a possible D gene is TRBD1 (6 bases). CDR1 is KGHSH, CDR2 LQKENI, per germline. Trimming took 3 bases from V and 4 from J, leaving 15 bases between them. The CDR3 loop spans 15 amino acids. CDR3 DNA: TGTGCCAGCTCACCTCCGGGGGCGATGGTCACTGAAGCTTTCTTT. Translating gives CASSPPGAMVTEAFF. Drawing the rest from reference TRBV18 and TRBJ1-1, the complete variable domain is NAGVMQNPRHLVRRRGQEARLRCSPMKGHSHVYWYRQLPEEGLKFMVYLQKENIIDESGMPKERFSAEFPKEGPSILRIQQVVRGDSAAYFCASSPPGAMVTEAFFGQGTRLTVV.

This clonotype was found a few times. The CDR3 nucleotides are TGTGCCAGCAGTTCCACCCCCGACAGGTGGGAAAAACTGTTTTTT. Amino acids: CASSSTPDRWEKLFF. The chain uses TRBV6-6 and TRBJ1-4; D might be TRBD1 (6 bases). The V end lost 4 bases, the J end lost 8 bases, and 17 bases lay between the germline ends. This CDR3 is built from 15 residues. Germline CDR1 and CDR2: MNHNY and SVGAGI (reference sequence).

The chain has TRBV5-5 and TRBJ2-7; D remains unclear. The germline V gene has CDR1 SGHKS and CDR2 YYEKEE (reference sequence). This CDR3 contains 12 residues. Trimming left V 4 bases short and J 3 bases short, with 8 bases between. The CDR3 coding sequence is TGTGCCAGCAGCGATCCGGGCTACGAGCAGTACTTC. It yields the protein CASSDPGYEQYF.

The chain couples TRBV6-2 or TRBV6-3 to TRBJ1-1; no firm D call. V lost 2 bases, J lost 3 bases, and 7 bases lay in between. CDR1 is MNHEY, CDR2 SVGEGT, per germline. The length of the CDR3 is 13 residues. CDR3 DNA sequence: TGTGCCAGCAGTTACAGGAGGGACACTGAAGCTTTCTTT. Protein product: CASSYRRDTEAFF.

The chain has TRBV9 and TRBJ2-3; D gene uncertain. The CDR3 is 15 amino acids. The V and J ends lost 2 bases and 6 bases respectively, with 16 bases between them. Germline V lookup: CDR1 SGDLS, CDR2 YYNGEE. For the CDR3, the DNA is TGTGCCAGCAGCGTGACTCCCGACGCGTTCGATACGCAGTATTTT. Translation gives CASSVTPDAFDTQYF.

The chain uses TRBV11-2 and TRBJ2-1; 13 positions agree with TRBD2. V shed 5 bases, J shed 4 bases, and the junction held 5 bases outside the gene matches. CDR3 size: 16 residues. CDR1 is SGHAT, CDR2 FQNNGV, per germline. CDR3 loop: CASSALGLAGYNEQFF. CDR3 DNA sequence: TGTGCCAGCAGCGCGCTGGGACTAGCGGGGTACAATGAGCAGTTCTTC.

The gene calls are TRBV20-1 and TRBJ2-1, with TRBD1 identical over 9 bases. Germline lookup yields CDR1 DFQATT and CDR2 SNEGSKA (reference sequence). The ends lost 0 bases at V and 1 base at J; junction bases unmatched: 4. This CDR3 region has 16 residues. CDR3 loop: CSARDPDRGSYNEQFF. CDR3 DNA: TGCAGTGCTAGAGACCCGGACAGGGGATCCTACAATGAGCAGTTCTTC.

The chain carries TRBV28 and TRBJ2-1, with D perhaps assigned TRBD1 or TRBD2 (7 bases each). The V gene's germline CDR1 is MDHEN and CDR2 SYDVKM. This CDR3 is built from 16 residues. Trimming pared 5 bases from V and 0 bases from J, leaving 14 bases between. CDR3 DNA sequence: TGTGCCAGCAGTACAGGGGAGGGACGCTCCTACAATGAGCAGTTCTTC. As protein: CASSTGEGRSYNEQFF.

The rearrangement uses TRBV6-5 and TRBJ2-1; 9 nucleotides align to TRBD1. The J segment lost 6 bases and the V segment lost 0 bases, leaving 6 bases of the junction unmatched. This CDR3 region has 16 residues. Germline V lookup: CDR1 MNHEY, CDR2 SVGAGI. The CDR3 here is CASSYSRTGAANEQFF. Here the CDR3 DNA reads TGTGCCAGCAGTTACTCGAGGACAGGGGCGGCCAATGAGCAGTTCTTC.

The sample holds a few counts of this clonotype. The chain has TRBV9 and TRBJ1-4; perhaps TRBD1 as D (5 bases). V lost 3 bases to trimming and J lost 4 bases, with 10 bases between them. The CDR3 has 14 residues. Germline CDR1 and CDR2: SGDLS and YYNGEE. DNA of the CDR3: TGTGCCAGCAGCGCCGACAGCTATAATGAAAAACTGTTTTTT. Its translation is CASSADSYNEKLFF.

CDR3 nucleotide sequence: TGTGCCAGCAGCAGTGCACAGGGGAGGATCGGCTATGGCTACACCTTC. Amino acids: CASSSAQGRIGYGYTF. This chain connects TRBV6-1 to TRBJ1-2, with TRBD1 identical over 7 bases. CDR3 length: 16 amino acids. The ends lost 6 bases at V and 4 bases at J; junction bases unmatched: 14. Looked up from germline, CDR1 is MNHNS and CDR2 is SASEGT.

V gene TRBV4-1 combines with J gene TRBJ1-2; 7 bases fit TRBD1. This CDR3 is built from 14 residues. Germline lookup yields CDR1 MGHRA and CDR2 YSYEKL. The V gene end was trimmed by 6 bases and the J gene end by 2 bases; junction bases not matched to a gene: 6. The DNA of the CDR3 is TGCGCCAGCAGTCGGACAGGAGAGAACTATGGCTACACCTTC. Protein sequence: CASSRTGENYGYTF.

The V call is TRBV30, the J call TRBJ2-2, with 9 bases identical to TRBD1. V lost 3 bases, J lost 4 bases, and 12 bases stayed unmatched. CDR3 length: 17 amino acids. Germline lookup yields CDR1 GTSNPN and CDR2 SVGIG (reference sequence). The CDR3 DNA is TGTGCCTGGAGGGCGGGACAGGGAAACCCGGTCACCGGGGAGCTGTTTTTT. It is translated as CAWRAGQGNPVTGELFF.

This clonotype has a handful of counts. The V and J genes are TRBV4-2 and TRBJ2-1; TRBD2 matches 10 bases. The germline V gene encodes CDR1 LGHNA and CDR2 YNFKEQ. The CDR3 has 16 residues. J was trimmed by 8 bases and V by 0 bases; bases with no gene match: 7. The CDR3 is CASSQEYSGGADEQFF. CDR3 sequence (DNA): TGTGCCAGCAGCCAAGAGTACAGCGGGGGGGCGGATGAGCAGTTCTTC.

J is TRBJ2-1 and V is TRBV7-3, with 8 bases matching TRBD1. The V segment lost 5 bases and the J segment 6 bases; nucleotides outside the gene matches: 9. CDR3 length equals 15 residues. Germline-derived CDR1 and CDR2 are SGHTA and FQGTGA. CDR3 region: CASSQGQELLNEQFF. DNA of the CDR3: TGTGCCAGCAGCCAGGGACAGGAATTACTCAATGAGCAGTTCTTC.

This clonotype was observed a few times. The V gene is TRBV5-1, the J gene TRBJ1-2; D remains unclear. Trimming cost V 0 bases and J 4 bases, with 13 bases left between them. The germline CDR1 and CDR2 sequences are SGHRS and YFSETQ. CDR3 length: 15 residues. The CDR3 DNA sequence: TGCGCCAGCAGCTTGGCCCCTTCAGTTTTCTATGGCTACACCTTC. Its translation is CASSLAPSVFYGYTF.